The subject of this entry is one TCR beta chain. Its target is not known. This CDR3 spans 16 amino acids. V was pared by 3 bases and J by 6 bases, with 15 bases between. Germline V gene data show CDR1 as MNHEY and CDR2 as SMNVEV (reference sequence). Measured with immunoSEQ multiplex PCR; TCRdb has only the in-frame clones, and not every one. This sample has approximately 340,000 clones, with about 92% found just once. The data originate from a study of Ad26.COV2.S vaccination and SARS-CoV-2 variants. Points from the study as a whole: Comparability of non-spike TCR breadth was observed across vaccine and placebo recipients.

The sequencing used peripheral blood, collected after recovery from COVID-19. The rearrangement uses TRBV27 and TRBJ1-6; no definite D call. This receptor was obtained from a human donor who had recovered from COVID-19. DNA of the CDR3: TGTGCCAGCAGTTTGAGGGCCCAGAGGATTAATTCACCCCTCCACTTT. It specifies CASSLRAQRINSPLHF.